The source of this T cell receptor beta chain is a study of post-analysis software for immune sequencing data. Study-wide findings and caveats: A significant reduction in normalized Chao1 diversity was observed in multiple sclerosis patients versus controls. Four or five TRBV segments, TRBV5-6, TRBV5-1 and TRBV20-1 among them, were found more frequent in patients than controls. Strong co-clustering by F measure linked samples that shared a preparation batch.

Points on this clonotype: Its antigen is unidentified.

V shed 3 bases and J shed 7 bases, with 12 bases lying between them. The CDR3 contains 13 residues. Germline-derived CDR1 and CDR2 are DFQATT and SNEGSKA (reference sequence). Unique molecular identifiers were carried by the TCR beta cDNA libraries. TCRdb re-derived calls from the PCR reads in MiXCR, one entry per CDR3 protein. The sample includes around 710,000 distinct CDR3 sequences, more than 45% of them seen just once. The sequenced sample consisted of blood. The clonotype comes from a girl aged 5-17 years with multiple sclerosis. The chain employs TRBV20-1 and TRBJ2-2; D not resolved. The CDR3 loop reads CSASPGWNGELFF. In nucleotides, the CDR3 is TGCAGTGCTAGTCCCGGATGGAACGGGGAGCTGTTTTTT.